Below are 27 T cell receptor beta chains sequenced from a single sample in a study of cytomegalovirus exposure and HLA in healthy donors. The PCR was carried out with 60 Vbeta primers and 13 Jbeta primers. Clones were read by immunoSEQ multiplex PCR, and TCRdb kept only the in-frame ones, dropping some. The data show 250,000 to 350,000 clones, with about nine tenths seen just once and 3% to 4% held by the top ten. Sequencing used PBMCs. Every receptor here comes from a man aged 40-50 years in good health and CMV-seropositive.

The rearrangement joins TRBV27 to TRBJ2-7; possibly TRBD2 for D (5 bases). V was trimmed by 6 bases and J by 9 bases, leaving 12 bases between them. CDR1 is MNHEY and CDR2 is SMNVEV in the germline V gene (reference sequence). This CDR3 region has 11 residues. CDR3 nucleotide sequence: TGTGCCAGCAGCATAGGACTTTCGCAGTACTTC. Protein sequence: CASSIGLSQYF.

The chain carries TRBV5-6 and TRBJ2-2; 8 positions match TRBD1. Looked up from germline, CDR1 is SGHDT and CDR2 is YYEEEE. The junction had 6 bases not matched to a gene; V was cut back by 2 bases and J by 6 bases. The CDR3 totals 15 residues. For the CDR3, the DNA is TGTGCCAGCAGCTTTAGGACAGGGCCCCCCGGGGAGCTGTTTTTT. It translates to CASSFRTGPPGELFF.

This CDR3 is CASSLGLAGRSYNEQFF. CDR3 sequence (DNA): TGTGCCAGCAGCTTAGGGCTGGCGGGAAGGTCCTACAATGAGCAGTTCTTC. J is TRBJ2-1 and V is TRBV7-9, with D perhaps matching TRBD2 (6 bases). Germline V CDR1 and CDR2: SEHNR, FQNEAQ (reference sequence). This CDR3 region has 17 residues. V was pared by 1 base and J by 1 base, with 14 bases between.

The gene calls are TRBV6-4 and TRBJ2-3; D might be TRBD2 (5 bases). Germline V CDR1 and CDR2: MRHNA, SNTAGT. The CDR3 extends over 14 amino acids. Deletions cut 10 bases from V and 0 bases from J, with 14 bases between. The CDR3 sequence: CATRPGGSTDTQYF. CDR3 in DNA: TGTGCCACCCGACCGGGCGGGAGCACAGATACGCAGTATTTT.

This clone was seen more than once but under ten times. The chain links TRBV2 to TRBJ2-5; TRBD1 might be the D (6 bases). The better agreement between TRBJ2-7 and the DNA end casts doubt on the J call. The CDR3 length is 13 residues. In germline, CDR1 is SNHLY, CDR2 FYNNEI. CDR3 in amino acids: CAGGTFSSYEQYF. The CDR3 nucleotides read TGTGCCGGTGGGACATTTAGCTCCTACGAGCAGTACTTC.

This chain joins TRBV7-9 and TRBJ1-2; the match to TRBD1 covers 8 bases. V shed 7 bases, J shed 2 bases, and the junction held 12 bases outside the gene matches. Per germline, CDR1 SEHNR and CDR2 FQNEAQ (reference sequence). The CDR3 sequence is 16 residues long. CDR3 in amino acids: CASTAARGQVNYGYTF. As DNA, the CDR3 is TGTGCCAGCACCGCAGCCCGGGGACAGGTCAACTATGGCTACACCTTC.

The J gene is TRBJ1-2, the V gene TRBV7-8; 9 nucleotides line up with TRBD1. Germline CDR1 reads SGHVS; CDR2 reads FQNEAQ. This CDR3 comprises 15 residues. Trimming at V came to 5 bases and at J to 8 bases, leaving 12 bases not matched to a gene. This CDR3 reads CASSPVRDRANGYTF. In DNA, the CDR3 is TGTGCCAGCAGCCCGGTCCGGGACAGGGCAAACGGCTACACCTTC. Together with reference TRBV7-8 and TRBJ1-2, the CDR3 gives the full variable domain: GAGVSQSPRYKVAKRGQDVALRCDPISGHVSLFWYQQALGQGPEFLTYFQNEAQLDKSGLPSDRFFAERPEGSVSTLKIQRTQQEDSAVYLCASSPVRDRANGYTFGSGTRLTVV.

The chain uses TRBV5-6 and TRBJ2-3; 7 bases match TRBD2. Germline CDR1 SGHDT, CDR2 YYEEEE. V lost 4 bases, J lost 1 base, and 6 bases stayed unmatched. The CDR3 is made up of 15 amino acids. The CDR3 nucleotides read TGTGCCAGCAGCCCCTTTGGGGGGGGCACAGATACGCAGTATTTT. This sequence encodes CASSPFGGGTDTQYF.

The chain joins TRBV28 to TRBJ2-7, with a possible D match to TRBD2 (6 bases). V shed 2 bases and J shed 3 bases, with 8 bases lying between them. CDR1 and CDR2 from the germline V gene are MDHEN and SYDVKM. The CDR3 contains 13 residues. The CDR3 sequence: CASSLAGNYEQYF. The CDR3 bases are TGTGCCAGCAGTTTAGCGGGGAACTACGAGCAGTACTTC.

The chain couples TRBV5-8 to TRBJ1-5; D unresolved. Germline lookup yields CDR1 SGHTS and CDR2 YDEGEE. CDR3 length equals 13 residues. V lost 0 bases and J 8 bases, leaving 9 bases between the germline ends. The CDR3 DNA reads as TGTGCCAGCAGCTTGGTGGTAGTGGAGCCCCAGCATTTT. This codes for CASSLVVVEPQHF.

CDR3 coding DNA: TGCAGCGTTAGACTAGCGGACTCCTACGAGCAGTACTTC. Its translation is CSVRLADSYEQYF. The chain couples TRBV29-1 to TRBJ2-7; 9 nucleotides agree with TRBD2. Germline values: CDR1 SQVTM, CDR2 ANQGSEA. CDR3 length equals 13 residues. The ends lost 5 bases at V and 0 bases at J; junction bases unmatched: 2.

This clone was seen a few times. This chain links TRBV29-1 with TRBJ1-1, with D possibly TRBD1 on 6 matching bases. Germline CDR1 and CDR2: SQVTM and ANQGSEA. V dropped 5 bases and J dropped 3 bases, with 13 bases sitting between them. This CDR3 has 13 amino acids. CDR3 amino acids: CSVSDRIDTEAFF. The DNA for the CDR3 is TGCAGCGTTAGCGACAGGATCGACACTGAAGCTTTCTTT.

The V call is TRBV4-1, the J call TRBJ2-1; the match to TRBD2 covers 7 bases. Germline values: CDR1 MGHRA, CDR2 YSYEKL. This CDR3 is built from 13 residues. After removal of 4 bases from V and 10 bases from J, the junction contained 7 bases not matched to a gene. This CDR3 reads CASSPGLGGEQFF. Here the CDR3 DNA reads TGCGCCAGCAGCCCCGGACTAGGCGGGGAGCAGTTCTTC.

The genes are TRBV7-9 and TRBJ2-5, with a tentative D call TRBD2 (7 bases). Germline CDR1 reads SEHNR; CDR2 reads FQNEAQ (reference sequence). The CDR3 runs 13 residues. Trimming removed 3 bases from V and 9 bases from J, with 14 bases in between. Here the CDR3 DNA reads TGTGCCAGCAGCTTGGGGGGGCTTATCTCCCAGTACTTC. It encodes CASSLGGLISQYF.

This chain connects TRBV5-4 to TRBJ2-7; 7 bases are a match to TRBD1. Looked up from germline, CDR1 is SGHNT and CDR2 is YYREEE (reference sequence). V was clipped by 4 bases and J by 1 base; unmatched bases: 8. The CDR3 contains 15 residues. CDR3 region: CASSNPGQVSYEQYF. For the CDR3, the DNA is TGTGCCAGCAGCAATCCCGGACAGGTTTCCTACGAGCAGTACTTC.

The chain uses TRBV28 and TRBJ1-1; 8 nucleotides line up with TRBD1. The V segment lost 6 bases and the J segment 0 bases; nucleotides outside the gene matches: 6. The germline gives CDR1 MDHEN, CDR2 SYDVKM. The CDR3 is 15 amino acids. CDR3 sequence: CASSLPGQVNTEAFF. The CDR3 bases are TGTGCCAGCAGCCTACCGGGACAGGTGAACACTGAAGCTTTCTTT.

The genes are TRBV7-9 and TRBJ1-3; unclear D gene. In germline, CDR1 is SEHNR, CDR2 FQNEAQ (reference sequence). The V and J ends lost 5 bases and 0 bases respectively, with 8 bases between them. The CDR3 extends over 14 amino acids. The CDR3: CASSPRGSGNTIYF. Written as DNA, the CDR3 is TGTGCCAGCAGCCCGCGGGGCTCTGGAAACACCATATATTTT.

CDR3 protein: CASSPRTGNTEAFF. In nucleotides, the CDR3 is TGTGCCAGCAGCCCACGGACTGGGAACACTGAAGCTTTCTTT. The chain employs TRBV16 and TRBJ1-1; D gene ambiguous. Deletions cut 4 bases from V and 1 base from J, with 10 bases between. CDR1 KGHSY and CDR2 FQNENV come from the germline V gene. This CDR3 has 14 residues.

The chain joins TRBV28 to TRBJ2-7, with 11 bases aligning to TRBD2. V was clipped by 8 bases and J by 3 bases; unmatched bases: 12. The CDR3 spans 16 residues. Per germline, CDR1 MDHEN and CDR2 SYDVKM. The CDR3 DNA is TGTGCCAGCGGTGTAGCGGGAGGGCCGCTCCTCTACGAGCAGTACTTC. Encoded protein: CASGVAGGPLLYEQYF.

Comments on this clone: In the same sample, other DNA sequences code for this CDR3. The chain carries TRBV19 and TRBJ2-7, with D uncertain. CDR1 is LNHDA, CDR2 SQIVND, per germline (reference sequence). V lost 7 bases, J lost 1 base, and 5 bases lay in between. The CDR3 is 11 residues long. The CDR3 spells CASTDSYEQYF. In DNA, the CDR3 is TGTGCCAGTACAGATTCCTACGAGCAGTACTTC.

V usage is TRBV19 and J usage is TRBJ1-5; possible D gene TRBD1, 5 bases. From germline, CDR1 is LNHDA and CDR2 SQIVND (reference sequence). The germline V and J ends were trimmed by 6 bases and 5 bases, with 14 bases remaining between them. The CDR3 runs to 14 residues. CDR3 residues: CASRMLTAHQPQHF. In nucleotides, the CDR3 is TGTGCCAGTAGAATGCTGACAGCTCATCAGCCCCAGCATTTT.

CDR3 protein: CASSSHPTGGWRGSGSSRLNEQFF. The CDR3 DNA is TGTGCCAGCAGCTCACACCCGACGGGGGGGTGGCGGGGCAGCGGGAGTAGTCGGCTCAATGAGCAGTTCTTC. V and J are TRBV9 and TRBJ2-1, with 8 bases fitting TRBD2. V was pared by 4 bases and J by 6 bases, with 36 bases of the junction left unmatched. Germline V gives CDR1 SGDLS, CDR2 YYNGEE. The CDR3 is 24 residues long.

This chain joins TRBV27 and TRBJ2-1; 7 bases are a match to TRBD2. The CDR3 is 17 residues long. Germline assignment: CDR1 MNHEY and CDR2 SMNVEV (reference sequence). Losses at the gene ends were 0 bases for V and 4 bases for J; bases not matched to a gene: 9. The CDR3 coding sequence is TGTGCCAGCAGTTTATCGTATCGCGGGAGTCTATACAATGAGCAGTTCTTC. Translating gives CASSLSYRGSLYNEQFF.

This clone was detected only once. The chain joins TRBV28 to TRBJ1-5, with TRBD1 matching 7 bases. CDR3 size: 16 residues. The ends lost 5 bases at V and 5 bases at J; junction bases unmatched: 12. Germline CDR1 reads MDHEN; CDR2 reads SYDVKM. The CDR3 here is CASSPGGARGDQPQHF. CDR3 in DNA: TGTGCCAGCAGTCCCGGGGGGGCCAGGGGGGATCAGCCCCAGCATTTT. Full variable domain (missing parts from reference TRBV28 and TRBJ1-5): DVKVTQSSRYLVKRTGEKVFLECVQDMDHENMFWYRQDPGLGLRLIYFSYDVKMKEKGDIPEGYSVSREKKERFSLILESASTNQTSMYLCASSPGGARGDQPQHFGDGTRLSIL.

This clone was observed a single time. The CDR3 region has the DNA TGTGCCAGCAGCTCAACCCGGACACCGACCGGGGAGCTGTTTTTT. It translates to CASSSTRTPTGELFF. The chain combines TRBV7-2 with TRBJ2-2; a possible D gene is TRBD1 (5 bases). CDR1 is SGHTA, CDR2 FQGNSA, per germline. The CDR3 totals 15 residues. V lost 4 bases, J lost 5 bases, and 14 bases lay in between.

V is TRBV28 and J is TRBJ2-7; perhaps TRBD1 as D (6 bases). V was pared by 4 bases and J by 3 bases, with 19 bases between. Germline assignment: CDR1 MDHEN and CDR2 SYDVKM. The CDR3 is 16 amino acids. The CDR3 coding sequence is TGTGCCAGCAGTTCGGGACAAACACCTCCACACTACGAGCAGTACTTC. It yields the protein CASSSGQTPPHYEQYF.

V is TRBV28 and J is TRBJ1-2; 9 positions match TRBD1. The CDR3 totals 16 residues. With V trimmed by 6 bases and J by 4 bases, 12 bases remained unmatched. Germline CDR1 MDHEN, CDR2 SYDVKM. Here the CDR3 DNA reads TGTGCCAGCAGGGAAGGGACAGGGAAAGGTTCCTATGGCTACACCTTC. It codes for CASREGTGKGSYGYTF.